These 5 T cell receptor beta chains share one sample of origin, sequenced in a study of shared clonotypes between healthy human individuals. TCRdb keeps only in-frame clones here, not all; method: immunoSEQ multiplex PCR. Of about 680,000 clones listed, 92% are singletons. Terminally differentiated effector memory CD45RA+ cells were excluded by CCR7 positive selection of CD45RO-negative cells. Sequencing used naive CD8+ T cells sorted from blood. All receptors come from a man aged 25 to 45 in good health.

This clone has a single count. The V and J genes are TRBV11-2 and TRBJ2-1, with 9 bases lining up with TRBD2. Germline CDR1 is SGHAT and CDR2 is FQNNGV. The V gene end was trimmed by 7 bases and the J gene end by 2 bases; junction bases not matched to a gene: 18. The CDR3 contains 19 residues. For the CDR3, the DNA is TGTGCCAGCACCACCTTTCAGCCCGTCGAGCGGGAGGCCTACAATGAGCAGTTCTTC. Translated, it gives CASTTFQPVEREAYNEQFF. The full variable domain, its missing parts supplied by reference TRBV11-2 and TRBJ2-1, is EAGVAQSPRYKIIEKRQSVAFWCNPISGHATLYWYQQILGQGPKLLIQFQNNGVVDDSQLPKDRFSAERLKGVDSTLKIQPAKLEDSAVYLCASTTFQPVEREAYNEQFFGPGTRLTVL.

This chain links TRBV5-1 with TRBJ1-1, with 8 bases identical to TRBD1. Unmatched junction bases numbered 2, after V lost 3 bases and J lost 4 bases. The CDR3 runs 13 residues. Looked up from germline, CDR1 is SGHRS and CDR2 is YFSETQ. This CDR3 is CASSSDRGTEAFF. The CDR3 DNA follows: TGCGCCAGCAGCTCCGACAGGGGCACTGAAGCTTTCTTT.

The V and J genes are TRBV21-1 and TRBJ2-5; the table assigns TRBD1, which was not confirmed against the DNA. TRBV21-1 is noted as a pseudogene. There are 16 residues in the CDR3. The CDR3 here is CASSKAGQGVQETQYF. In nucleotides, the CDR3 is TGTGCCAGCAGCAAAGCGGGACAGGGGGTCCAAGAGACCCAGTACTTC.

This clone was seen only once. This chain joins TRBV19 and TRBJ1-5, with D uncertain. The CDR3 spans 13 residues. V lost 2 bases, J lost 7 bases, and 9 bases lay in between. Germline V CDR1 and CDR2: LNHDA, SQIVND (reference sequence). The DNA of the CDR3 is TGTGCCAGTAGTATAAGTGGGCCCCAGCCCCAGCATTTT. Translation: CASSISGPQPQHF.

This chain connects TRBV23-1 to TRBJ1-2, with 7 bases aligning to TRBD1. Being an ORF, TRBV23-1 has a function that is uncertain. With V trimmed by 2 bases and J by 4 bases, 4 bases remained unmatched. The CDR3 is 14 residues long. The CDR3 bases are TGCGCCAGCAGTCAAAACAGGGGTATCTATGGCTACACCTTC. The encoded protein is CASSQNRGIYGYTF.